Below are 18 T cell receptor beta chains sequenced from a single sample in a study of cytomegalovirus exposure and HLA in healthy donors. In the PCR, 60 Vbeta and 13 Jbeta primers were used. Clones were read by immunoSEQ multiplex PCR, and TCRdb kept only the in-frame ones, dropping some. This repertoire shows under 200,000 clones, around 77% found once; its top ten account for more than 2%. What was sequenced was PBMCs. The receptors originated from a man between 60 and 75 years old in good health and CMV-seronegative.

The chain uses TRBV15 and TRBJ2-3, with 8 bases aligning to TRBD1. CDR3 length equals 15 residues. Germline trimming cut 0 bases from V and 4 bases from J; bases unmatched to any gene: 3. Germline V CDR1 and CDR2: LNHNV, YYDKDF (reference sequence). In nucleotides, the CDR3 is TGTGCCACCAGCAGAGACATGACAGGGGCAGATACGCAGTATTTT. Its protein product is CATSRDMTGADTQYF.

With respect to this clone: Relative to the germline gene, one junction end is altered; a read error may explain this. The chain combines TRBV2 with TRBJ2-1; TRBD1 aligns across 9 bases. This CDR3 is built from 11 residues. Germline CDR1 is SNHLY and CDR2 is FYNNEI. CDR3: CASRPGQGPLF. The CDR3 DNA reads as TGTGCCAGTAGGCCGGGACAGGGCCCTCTCTTC.

This clone was detected only a few times. The gene calls are TRBV6-5 and TRBJ1-1; 10 positions agree with TRBD1. From germline, CDR1 is MNHEY and CDR2 SVGAGI. The CDR3 sequence is 14 residues long. The V segment lost 6 bases and the J segment 5 bases; nucleotides outside the gene matches: 6. CDR3 coding DNA: TGTGCCAGCAGGGACAGGGGGGTGAGGACTGAAGCTTTCTTT. Its translation: CASRDRGVRTEAFF.

This clone was picked up one time. This rearrangement joins TRBV6-1 to TRBJ2-7, with TRBD2 matching over 9 bases. CDR1 is MNHNS, CDR2 SASEGT, per germline. Unmatched junction bases numbered 4, after V lost 6 bases and J lost 1 base. CDR3 size: 14 residues. CDR3 bases: TGTGCCAGCAGCCAAGCGGGGGGTTCCTACGAGCAGTACTTC. This sequence encodes CASSQAGGSYEQYF.

This rearrangement joins TRBV28 to TRBJ2-7, with D tentatively TRBD1 (6 bases). The CDR3 has 15 residues. Between the trimmed V and J ends, which lost 2 bases and 0 bases, there was a span of 11 bases. Germline V gene lookup returns CDR1 MDHEN and CDR2 SYDVKM. The CDR3 DNA sequence: TGTGCCAGCAGTTTAGGCCAGGGGTTCTCCTACGAGCAGTACTTC. Protein product: CASSLGQGFSYEQYF.

J is TRBJ2-7 and V is TRBV5-1; TRBD1 might be the D (5 bases). The CDR3 runs 14 residues. The germline CDR1 and CDR2 sequences are SGHRS and YFSETQ. V was pared by 3 bases and J by 2 bases, with 12 bases between. This CDR3 reads CASSSQDTTYEQYF. In nucleotides, the CDR3 is TGCGCCAGCAGCTCACAGGACACCACCTACGAGCAGTACTTC.

The chain has TRBV6-5 and TRBJ1-2; 7 positions match TRBD1. The CDR3 is made up of 15 amino acids. In germline, CDR1 is MNHEY, CDR2 SVGAGI. J lost 2 bases, V lost 5 bases, and 8 bases had no gene match. CDR3 loop: CASSRRQGANYGYTF. The CDR3 nucleotides are TGTGCCAGCAGTCGCCGACAGGGCGCGAACTATGGCTACACCTTC.

V gene TRBV28 combines with J gene TRBJ1-2, with D perhaps TRBD1 (6 bases). The CDR3 is 15 amino acids. With 6 bases removed from V and 5 bases from J, the gap between germline ends came to 19 bases. The germline V gene has CDR1 MDHEN and CDR2 SYDVKM. CDR3 DNA sequence: TGTGCCAGCAGAGAGGGGGGGGGCCCAAGGTATGGCTACACCTTC. This sequence encodes CASREGGGPRYGYTF.

The chain carries TRBV6-1 and TRBJ1-1; D is uncertain. Trimming left V 2 bases short and J 12 bases short, with 19 bases between. Germline loops: CDR1 MNHNS, CDR2 SASEGT. The CDR3 runs to 14 residues. The CDR3 DNA sequence: TGTGCCAGCAGTGAAACCTGGAGGGAAACCGAGTCTTTCTTT. This sequence encodes CASSETWRETESFF.

CDR3 nucleotides: TGTGCCAGCAGCCCAGGGACAGGCCAAGGCGACGAGCAGTACTTC. It is translated as CASSPGTGQGDEQYF. This chain uses TRBV9 with TRBJ2-7; 8 bases map to TRBD1. CDR3 length equals 15 residues. Trimming at V came to 4 bases and at J to 5 bases, leaving 11 bases not matched to a gene. The germline V gene has CDR1 SGDLS and CDR2 YYNGEE.

This clone was seen a handful of times. V usage is TRBV5-1 and J usage is TRBJ2-3; D possibly corresponds to TRBD2 (5 bases). Germline values: CDR1 SGHRS, CDR2 YFSETQ. CDR3 size: 16 residues. Trimming stripped 2 bases from V and 0 bases from J, with 13 bases between. CDR3: CASSFSALASTDTQYF. As DNA, the CDR3 is TGCGCCAGCAGCTTCTCGGCGCTAGCTAGCACAGATACGCAGTATTTT. Looking up the rest from reference TRBV5-1 and TRBJ2-3 gives the full variable domain: KAGVTQTPRYLIKTRGQQVTLSCSPISGHRSVSWYQQTPGQGLQFLFEYFSETQRNKGNFPGRFSGRQFSNSRSEMNVSTLELGDSALYLCASSFSALASTDTQYFGPGTRLTVL.

V usage is TRBV10-3 and J usage is TRBJ2-7; possibly TRBD2 for D (6 bases). The CDR3 is 15 amino acids. V was shortened by 6 bases and J by 2 bases, with 17 bases between the two germline ends. Germline CDR1 ENHRY, CDR2 SYGVKD. CDR3 sequence: CAIRDPGTGTYEQYF. Here the CDR3 DNA reads TGTGCCATCAGAGACCCCGGGACTGGGACCTACGAGCAGTACTTC.

V usage is TRBV5-4 and J usage is TRBJ2-5, with D perhaps TRBD2 (5 bases). The CDR3 spans 16 residues. Germline lookup yields CDR1 SGHNT and CDR2 YYREEE (reference sequence). Between the trimmed V and J ends, which lost 1 base and 2 bases, there was a span of 15 bases. The CDR3 bases are TGTGCCAGCAGCTTGTCCCGCGAGACGGGGCAAGAGACCCAGTACTTC. This encodes CASSLSRETGQETQYF.

The V call is TRBV5-4, the J call TRBJ1-4; D perhaps matches TRBD1 (6 bases). CDR3 length equals 15 residues. V was clipped by 4 bases and J by 0 bases, with 10 bases between them. CDR1 SGHNT and CDR2 YYREEE come from the germline V gene (reference sequence). The CDR3, as DNA: TGTGCCAGCAGCGGCAGGGGAGCAACTAATGAAAAACTGTTTTTT. Translation: CASSGRGATNEKLFF.

Concerning this clone itself: Germline is not matched at one junction end, which may reflect a read error. This chain links TRBV25-1 with TRBJ2-1, with 9 bases identical to TRBD2. CDR1 MGHDK and CDR2 SYGVNS come from the germline V gene. The CDR3 runs 14 residues. The CDR3 sequence: CASISGGAYDEQFF. The CDR3 nucleotides read TGTGCCAGCATTAGCGGGGGCGCCTACGATGAGCAGTTCTTC.

This clone was counted only a few times. V usage is TRBV6-6 and J usage is TRBJ1-6; D may be TRBD1 (6 bases). The CDR3 consists of 15 residues. V lost 6 bases, J lost 5 bases, and 14 bases lay in between. Germline V gene data show CDR1 as MNHNY and CDR2 as SVGAGI (reference sequence). The CDR3 DNA follows: TGTGCCAGCAGCTCAGGACAGCCCAATAATTCACCCCTCCACTTT. Protein product: CASSSGQPNNSPLHF.

V gene TRBV6-6 combines with J gene TRBJ2-5; possible D gene TRBD2, 6 bases. V was trimmed by 5 bases and J by 5 bases, leaving 18 bases between them. The CDR3 runs to 15 residues. Germline V CDR1 and CDR2: MNHNY, SVGAGI (reference sequence). CDR3 coding DNA: TGTGCCAGCAGTCCCGGGACTCATAGTAGGGAGACCCAGTACTTC. It yields the protein CASSPGTHSRETQYF.

Concerning this clone: Compared with germline, one end of the junction differs, possibly owing to a read error. The chain uses TRBV28 and TRBJ1-5; D perhaps matches TRBD1 (5 bases). CDR3 length: 16 residues. CDR1 and CDR2 (germline): MDHEN, SYDVKM. The CDR3 DNA reads TGTGCCAGCAGTTTATATGGGAGGGGACGAAATCAGCCCCAGAATTTT. This codes for CASSLYGRGRNQPQNF.